This T cell receptor beta chain was identified during a study of cytomegalovirus exposure and HLA in healthy donors. Trimming took 8 bases from V and 2 from J, leaving 18 bases between them. The CDR3 consists of 14 residues. Germline V CDR1 and CDR2: GTSNPN, SVGIG (reference sequence). Measured with immunoSEQ multiplex PCR; TCRdb has only the in-frame clones, and not every one. The sample has about 110,000 clones; roughly 90% are singletons. The origin of this receptor is a woman in her thirties in good health and CMV-seropositive. The sample taken for sequencing was PBMCs. This chain connects TRBV30 to TRBJ2-5; D might be TRBD1 (5 bases). The CDR3 spells CAGDRNFVQETQYF. The CDR3 nucleotides read TGTGCCGGCGACAGAAACTTCGTTCAAGAGACCCAGTACTTC.